This T cell receptor (beta chain) was identified during a study of metastatic and nonmetastatic thyroid tumors. About the research overall: The study looked at repertoires side by side in blood and in tumor or nodule tissue from malignant and benign thyroid patients.

This clone was found many times. Its antigen is unknown. Original handling: A distant-metastasis classifier for papillary thyroid cancer was built using CDR3 differences across clinicopathological groups. Using MiXCR, TCRdb reanalyzed the PCR reads. These V and J calls derive from TCRdb rather than the authors' analysis. The table includes 20,000 to 25,000 clones, about a quarter detected once. Thyroid surgery had not been preceded by any treatment in any patient. Germline trimming cut 5 bases from V and 5 bases from J; bases unmatched to any gene: 10. Germline V lookup: CDR1 MDHEN, CDR2 SYDVKM. This CDR3 is built from 16 residues. Findings of the study overall: Benign nodules reportedly had significantly lower TCR beta diversity than malignant thyroid tumors in blood and tumor.

The source is a female donor with papillary thyroid cancer or a benign thyroid nodule (not recorded which). Some clones in this sample may be carry-over from other donors' samples. The rearrangement links TRBV28 to TRBJ2-5; 11 positions agree with TRBD2. The sequencing sample was made of tumor tissue. DNA for the CDR3: TGTGCCAGCAGTAAAGTTAGCGGGGGGGCCACGGAGACCCAGTACTTC. Translating it yields CASSKVSGGATETQYF.